What follows describes a single T cell receptor (beta chain). Its antigen is not known. Samples each yielded at least 6 micrograms of total RNA. The entry originates in a study of blood T cells in healthy people across ages. Overall study results and limits: Across the age range, TCR beta diversity per million T cells fell in a roughly linear way. Diversity was higher, and naive CD4+ cells more numerous, in long-lived donors than in aged donors.

Germline CDR1 and CDR2: LGHNA and YSLEER. The V end was cut by 0 bases, the J end by 2 bases, with 17 bases between. This CDR3 spans 17 amino acids. PCR was performed a second time for roughly 6 to 12 cycles using a sample-barcoded 5' primer and a J-beta primer mix. TCRdb fed the 5' RACE reads into MiXCR, producing one record per CDR3 protein. The sample carries under 1,100,000 distinct CDR3 sequences, about 25% recorded once. These data were also filed under a second study, of T cells of mothers and their children. As reported in that work: There were over 8 million TCR beta CDR3 reads from each mother and a few million from each child.

The chain couples TRBV4-3 to TRBJ2-7; D might be TRBD1 (6 bases). The specimen sequenced was blood. The TCR comes from a girl aged 2-10 years in good health. CDR3 in DNA: TGCGCCAGCAGCCAAGATGTATCGACAGGCTCAACCTACGAGCAGTACTTC. This gives the protein CASSQDVSTGSTYEQYF.